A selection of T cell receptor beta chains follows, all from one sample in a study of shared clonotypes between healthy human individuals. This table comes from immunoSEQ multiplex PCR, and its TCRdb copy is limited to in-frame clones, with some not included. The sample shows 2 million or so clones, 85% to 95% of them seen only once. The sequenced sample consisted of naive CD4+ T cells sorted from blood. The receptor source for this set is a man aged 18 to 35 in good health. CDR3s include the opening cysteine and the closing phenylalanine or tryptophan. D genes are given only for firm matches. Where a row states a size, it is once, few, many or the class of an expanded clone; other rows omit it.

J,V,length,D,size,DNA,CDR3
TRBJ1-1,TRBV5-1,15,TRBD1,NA,TGCGCCAGCAGCTTGGAGGGGGCAGCGAACACTGAAGCTTTCTTT,CASSLEGAANTEAFF
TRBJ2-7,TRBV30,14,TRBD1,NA,TGTGCCTGGAAGACCCGGGACAGGGGGTACGAGCAGTACTTC,CAWKTRDRGYEQYF
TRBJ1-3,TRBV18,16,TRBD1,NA,TGTGCCAGCTCAACTGGACAGGGGGGCTCTGGAAACACCATATATTTT,CASSTGQGGSGNTIYF
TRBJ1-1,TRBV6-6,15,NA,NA,TGTGCCAGCAGTGACCTCCGGGACGGTTACACTGAAGCTTTCTTT,CASSDLRDGYTEAFF
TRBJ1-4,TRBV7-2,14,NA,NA,TGTGCCAGCAGCCCGGGACGGATTAATGAAAAACTGTTTTTT,CASSPGRINEKLFF
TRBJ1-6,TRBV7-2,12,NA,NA,TGTGCCAGCAGCTTCTTAAAGGGGCCCCTCCACTTT,CASSFLKGPLHF
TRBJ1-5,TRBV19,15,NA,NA,TGTGCCAGTAGTATAGGAGGGCAGGGCAATCAGCCCCAGCATTTT,CASSIGGQGNQPQHF
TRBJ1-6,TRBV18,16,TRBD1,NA,TGTGCCAGCTCACCTGACAGGGGCGGAGGTAATTCACCCCTCCACTTT,CASSPDRGGGNSPLHF
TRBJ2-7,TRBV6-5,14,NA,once,TGTGCCAGCAGTTTCTCGACGGGGAGGAACGAGCAGTACTTC,CASSFSTGRNEQYF
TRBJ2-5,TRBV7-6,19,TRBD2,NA,TGTGCCAGCAGCTTAGATGGGGATTGGGTAGCGGGAACGGAAGAGACCCAGTACTTC,CASSLDGDWVAGTEETQYF